This section outlines one T cell receptor (beta chain) sequence together with its context. Its cognate antigen has yet to be identified. Base qualities are not at hand, and no much larger clone is one base apart. This entry comes from a study of tumor T cells in aggressive B-cell lymphoma (dated by TCRdb to 2016 to 2017). Libraries were constructed by the immunoSEQ multiplex PCR assay. Sourced from immuneACCESS, this table was stored by TCRdb with only in-frame sequences that have V and J called. A share of the clones is absent; for the studies checked, an unresolved V gene accounts for under half, and the remainder has no known explanation. The sample yields about 7,900 clones; under 85% were counted once. The leading ten clones occupy under 5.5% of the sample. Taken from cysteine to phenylalanine, the CDR3 has 11 residues. CDR3 DNA only is kept here, 33 bases in frame from base 1. From the germline V gene, CDR1 is SQVTM and CDR2 is ANQGSEA. Between the V and J ends, shortened by 5 bases and 3 bases respectively, the junction contains 7 bases.

The chain is encoded by TRBV29-1 joined to TRBJ1-1, with an unclear D gene assignment. This clonotype was obtained from an adult with diffuse large B cell lymphoma. The sample consisted of tumor tissue. The nucleotide sequence is given as TGCAGCGTTACCGCGTACACTGAAGCTTTCTTT. Translated, this is CSVTAYTEAFF. Here the CDR3 is joined to the reference TRBV29-1 and TRBJ1-1 genes, and the full variable domain is: SAVISQKPSRDICQRGTSLTIQCQVDSQVTMMFWYRQQPGQSLTLIATANQGSEATYESGFVIDKFPISRPNLTFSTLTVSNMSPEDSSIYLCSVTAYTEAFFGQGTRLTVV.